This entry lists 22 T cell receptor beta chains sequenced from one sample in a study of cytomegalovirus exposure and HLA in healthy donors. Vbeta (60) and Jbeta (13) primers were used in the PCR. Produced via immunoSEQ multiplex PCR; TCRdb's table is partial and in-frame only. The repertoire includes a few hundred thousand clones, approximately 84% of them detected once, and 0.55% to 0.7% sits in the top ten. Material: PBMCs. The receptors shown here come from a woman between 40 and 55 years old in good health and CMV-seronegative.

V is TRBV19 and J is TRBJ2-1, with D maybe TRBD1 (6 bases). CDR3 length: 13 residues. Germline assignment: CDR1 LNHDA and CDR2 SQIVND (reference sequence). V was shortened by 5 bases and J by 9 bases, with 14 bases between the two germline ends. CDR3 in amino acids: CASSPRDRSEQFF. For the CDR3, the DNA is TGTGCCAGTAGTCCCCGAGACAGGTCTGAGCAGTTCTTC.

The J gene is TRBJ2-5, the V gene TRBV10-3; 9 nucleotides line up with TRBD2. CDR3 length equals 16 residues. From germline, CDR1 is ENHRY and CDR2 SYGVKD. The ends lost 5 bases at V and 2 bases at J; junction bases unmatched: 9. DNA of the CDR3: TGTGCCATCAGTCGGGGGAGCGGGGGGTCACAAGAGACCCAGTACTTC. Encoded protein: CAISRGSGGSQETQYF.

The chain recombines TRBV30 with TRBJ1-4, with 9 bases aligning to TRBD1. Unmatched junction bases numbered 6, after V lost 2 bases and J lost 11 bases. The length of the CDR3 is 13 residues. Germline assignment: CDR1 GTSNPN and CDR2 SVGIG (reference sequence). DNA for the CDR3: TGTGCCTGGAGTTCCGGGACAGGGATGAAACTGTTTTTT. This translates into CAWSSGTGMKLFF. The whole variable domain, filled in from reference TRBV30 and TRBJ1-4, reads SQTIHQWPATLVQPVGSPLSLECTVEGTSNPNLYWYRQAAGRGLQLLFYSVGIGQISSEVPQNLSASRPQDRQFILSSKKLLLSDSGFYLCAWSSGTGMKLFFGSGTQLSVL.

The rearrangement uses TRBV27 and TRBJ2-2; 10 bases fit TRBD1. The CDR3 sequence is 16 residues long. The V gene's germline CDR1 is MNHEY and CDR2 SMNVEV (reference sequence). V dropped 6 bases and J dropped 9; count of bases not matched to a gene: 13. The DNA for the CDR3 is TGTGCCAGCAGCCCCTCCCGGGACAGGGGTCTTCGGGAGCTGTTTTTT. Translation: CASSPSRDRGLRELFF.

About this clone itself: This specimen includes other DNA sequences encoding the same CDR3. This chain uses TRBV4-2 with TRBJ2-3; 9 positions agree with TRBD2. The CDR3 is made up of 23 amino acids. Trimming took 2 bases from V and 7 from J; bases not matched to a gene: 31. CDR1 is LGHNA and CDR2 is YNFKEQ in the germline V gene. The CDR3 reads CASSQSLLFGPLGQRGDYNTQYF. CDR3 nucleotide sequence: TGTGCCAGCAGCCAATCTCTTCTCTTTGGACCCTTGGGCCAGCGGGGGGACTACAATACGCAGTATTTT.

The V call is TRBV30, the J call TRBJ1-1; D may be TRBD1 (5 bases). The CDR3 loop spans 15 amino acids. V shed 3 bases and J shed 2 bases, with 16 bases lying between them. The germline gives CDR1 GTSNPN, CDR2 SVGIG (reference sequence). DNA for the CDR3: TGTGCCTGGAGACTAAATTTCCAGGGTAACACTGAAGCTTTCTTT. Translated, it gives CAWRLNFQGNTEAFF.

A few counts support this clone. The rearrangement links TRBV19 to TRBJ2-7; D remains ambiguous. Trimming cost V 5 bases and J 3 bases, with 14 bases left between them. CDR1 and CDR2 from the germline V gene are LNHDA and SQIVND (reference sequence). This CDR3 is 14 amino acids long. As DNA, the CDR3 is TGTGCCAGTAGTTTAACGTCCCAGTTCTACGAGCAGTACTTC. It translates to CASSLTSQFYEQYF.

The rearrangement joins TRBV25-1 to TRBJ2-5, with D possibly matching TRBD2 (5 bases). The J call may be mistaken, given a closer DNA end match to TRBJ2-7. Germline V lookup: CDR1 MGHDK, CDR2 SYGVNS. The CDR3 is made up of 14 amino acids. The CDR3 reads CASSRGPASYEQYF. In nucleotides, the CDR3 is TGTGCCAGCAGTCGCGGGCCTGCCTCCTACGAGCAGTACTTC.

V and J are TRBV7-9 and TRBJ2-7; 7 bases align to TRBD1. This CDR3 has 14 residues. V trimming: 11 bases; J trimming: 6 bases; junction bases outside the gene matches: 16. Germline V gene sequence: CDR1 SEHNR, CDR2 FQNEAQ (reference sequence). The DNA of the CDR3 is TGTGCCGGCGGGTCTGGTAGGGGGCGCGCCGAGCAGTACTTC. Its protein product is CAGGSGRGRAEQYF.

The chain employs TRBV5-1 and TRBJ2-5, with TRBD1 matching over 9 bases. Per the germline V gene, CDR1 is SGHRS and CDR2 is YFSETQ. The CDR3 loop spans 16 amino acids. V lost 0 bases and J lost 3; bases outside the gene matches: 6. CDR3 sequence: CASSLDWGQGKETQYF. In DNA form, the CDR3 reads TGCGCCAGCAGCTTGGATTGGGGACAGGGTAAAGAGACCCAGTACTTC. Supplemented by reference TRBV5-1 and TRBJ2-5, the full variable domain reads KAGVTQTPRYLIKTRGQQVTLSCSPISGHRSVSWYQQTPGQGLQFLFEYFSETQRNKGNFPGRFSGRQFSNSRSEMNVSTLELGDSALYLCASSLDWGQGKETQYFGPGTRLLVL.

A single count supports this clone. This chain connects TRBV11-2 to TRBJ2-5; 9 bases match TRBD1. There are 16 residues in the CDR3. Germline loops: CDR1 SGHAT, CDR2 FQNNGV. With V trimmed by 0 bases and J by 4 bases, 6 bases remained unmatched. The CDR3 loop is CASSLDQWTGVETQYF. CDR3 bases: TGTGCCAGCAGCTTAGATCAATGGACAGGGGTAGAGACCCAGTACTTC.

The V gene is TRBV28, the J gene TRBJ2-7; 8 bases match TRBD1. The V gene end was trimmed by 2 bases and the J gene end by 5 bases; junction bases not matched to a gene: 5. Per germline, CDR1 MDHEN and CDR2 SYDVKM. The CDR3 runs 14 residues. CDR3 DNA: TGTGCCAGCAGTTTAGCAGGGGGCTTTAACGAGCAGTACTTC. Translated, it gives CASSLAGGFNEQYF. Looking up the rest from reference TRBV28 and TRBJ2-7 gives the full variable domain: DVKVTQSSRYLVKRTGEKVFLECVQDMDHENMFWYRQDPGLGLRLIYFSYDVKMKEKGDIPEGYSVSREKKERFSLILESASTNQTSMYLCASSLAGGFNEQYFGPGTRLTVT.

The gene calls are TRBV5-4 and TRBJ1-6; D is possibly TRBD1 (6 bases). This CDR3 has 16 residues. Trimming cost V 2 bases and J 9 bases, with 18 bases left between them. Germline CDR1 SGHNT, CDR2 YYREEE (reference sequence). CDR3 region: CASSFVSVGAASPLHF. CDR3 in DNA: TGTGCCAGCAGCTTTGTAAGTGTGGGGGCGGCTTCACCCCTCCACTTT.

The chain links TRBV11-2 to TRBJ1-2; D remains ambiguous. Germline V gene data show CDR1 as SGHAT and CDR2 as FQNNGV. Trimming shortened V by 5 bases and J by 10 bases, and 14 bases separated the two germline ends. The CDR3 length is 12 residues. CDR3 DNA sequence: TGTGCCAGCAGCCAAGAGGACTTCCTCTACACCTTC. Encoded protein: CASSQEDFLYTF.

The gene calls are TRBV4-1 and TRBJ2-7, with D perhaps matching TRBD1 (5 bases). The CDR3 extends over 16 amino acids. Deletions cut 1 base from V and 2 bases from J, with 15 bases between. Germline CDR1 and CDR2: MGHRA and YSYEKL. The CDR3 DNA is TGCGCCAGCAGCCAAGGTAGTGGGGCCTATGCCTACGAGCAGTACTTC. It encodes CASSQGSGAYAYEQYF.

The chain joins TRBV9 to TRBJ1-3; D call uncertain. The CDR3 totals 15 residues. With 0 bases removed from V and 0 bases from J, the gap between germline ends came to 7 bases. Germline values: CDR1 SGDLS, CDR2 YYNGEE. The CDR3 DNA follows: TGTGCCAGCAGCGTAGGGGCCAACTCTGGAAACACCATATATTTT. It translates to CASSVGANSGNTIYF.

The chain couples TRBV7-8 to TRBJ1-1, with a weak D call TRBD1 (6 bases). The CDR3 runs to 16 residues. CDR1 is SGHVS and CDR2 is FQNEAQ in the germline V gene. V was shortened by 5 bases and J by 3 bases, with 19 bases between the two germline ends. The CDR3 reads CASSPRGDTLYTEAFF. In DNA form, the CDR3 reads TGTGCCAGCAGCCCCCGGGGGGACACCCTTTACACTGAAGCTTTCTTT.

V usage is TRBV2 and J usage is TRBJ1-2; maybe TRBD1 (6 bases). Germline assignment: CDR1 SNHLY and CDR2 FYNNEI. Between the trimmed V and J ends, which lost 4 bases and 0 bases, there was a span of 9 bases. The CDR3 spans 14 residues. The CDR3 protein is CASSGDKTNYGYTF. CDR3 coding DNA: TGTGCCAGCAGTGGGGACAAAACTAACTATGGCTACACCTTC.

The gene calls are TRBV7-9 and TRBJ2-5; 7 bases map to TRBD2. This CDR3 region has 14 residues. From germline, CDR1 is SEHNR and CDR2 FQNEAQ (reference sequence). V was pared by 5 bases and J by 6 bases, with 9 bases of the junction left unmatched. The DNA for the CDR3 is TGTGCCAGCAGCCCGGGACTACCAGGGAAGACCCAGTACTTC. Its protein product is CASSPGLPGKTQYF.

The J gene is TRBJ1-1, the V gene TRBV28; D is uncertain. Germline V gene lookup returns CDR1 MDHEN and CDR2 SYDVKM. Deletions cut 10 bases from V and 1 base from J, with 13 bases between. The CDR3 is 13 residues long. The CDR3 sequence: CAILTRGNTEAFF. The CDR3 DNA follows: TGTGCCATCTTGACGAGAGGGAACACTGAAGCTTTCTTT.

The chain employs TRBV5-1 and TRBJ1-1; 11 bases are shared with TRBD1. Germline V lookup: CDR1 SGHRS, CDR2 YFSETQ. V was clipped by 4 bases and J by 5 bases; unmatched bases: 4. CDR3 size: 14 residues. The CDR3 spells CASSRGTGGTEAFF. The CDR3 DNA reads TGCGCCAGCAGCCGGGGGACAGGGGGAACTGAAGCTTTCTTT.

The chain links TRBV9 to TRBJ2-7, with a possible D match to TRBD2 (5 bases). The CDR3 sequence is 14 residues long. Germline V gene data show CDR1 as SGDLS and CDR2 as YYNGEE. V lost 4 bases, J lost 0 bases, and 11 bases lay in between. In nucleotides, the CDR3 is TGTGCCAGCAGCCCCAACCTAGCCTCCTACGAGCAGTACTTC. Translation gives CASSPNLASYEQYF. Filled out from reference TRBV9 and TRBJ2-7, the complete variable domain reads DSGVTQTPKHLITATGQRVTLRCSPRSGDLSVYWYQQSLDQGLQFLIQYYNGEERAKGNILERFSAQQFPDLHSELNLSSLELGDSALYFCASSPNLASYEQYFGPGTRLTVT.